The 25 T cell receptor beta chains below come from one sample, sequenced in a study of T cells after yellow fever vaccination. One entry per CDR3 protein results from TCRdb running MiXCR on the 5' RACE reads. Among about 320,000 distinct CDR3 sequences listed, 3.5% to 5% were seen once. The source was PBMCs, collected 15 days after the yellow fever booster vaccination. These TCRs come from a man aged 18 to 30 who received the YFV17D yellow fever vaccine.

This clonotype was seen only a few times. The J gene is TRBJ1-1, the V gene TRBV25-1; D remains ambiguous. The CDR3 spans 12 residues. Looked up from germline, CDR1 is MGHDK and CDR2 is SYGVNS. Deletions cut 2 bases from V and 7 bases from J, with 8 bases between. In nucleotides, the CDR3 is TGTGCCAGCAGTGAAGAGGGTGGTGAAGCTTTCTTT. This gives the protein CASSEEGGEAFF.

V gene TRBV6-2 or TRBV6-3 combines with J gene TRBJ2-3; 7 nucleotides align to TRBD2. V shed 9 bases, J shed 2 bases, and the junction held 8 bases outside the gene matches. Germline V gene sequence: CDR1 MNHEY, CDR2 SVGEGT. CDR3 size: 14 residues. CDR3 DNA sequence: TGTGCCAGTATGGGGACTATCCCCACAGATACGCAGTATTTT. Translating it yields CASMGTIPTDTQYF.

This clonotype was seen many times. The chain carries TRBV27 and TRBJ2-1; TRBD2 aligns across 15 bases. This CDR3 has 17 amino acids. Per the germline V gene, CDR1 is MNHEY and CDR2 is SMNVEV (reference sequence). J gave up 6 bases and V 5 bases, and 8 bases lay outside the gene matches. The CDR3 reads CASSPRTSGGASNEQFF. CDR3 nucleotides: TGTGCCAGCAGTCCACGGACTAGCGGGGGGGCGAGCAATGAGCAGTTCTTC.

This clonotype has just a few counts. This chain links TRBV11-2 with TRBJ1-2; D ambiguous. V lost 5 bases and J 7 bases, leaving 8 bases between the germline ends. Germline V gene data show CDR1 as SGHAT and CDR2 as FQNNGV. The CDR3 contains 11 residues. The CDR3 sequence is CASSAGLGYTF. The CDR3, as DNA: TGTGCCAGCAGCGCCGGCCTTGGCTACACCTTC.

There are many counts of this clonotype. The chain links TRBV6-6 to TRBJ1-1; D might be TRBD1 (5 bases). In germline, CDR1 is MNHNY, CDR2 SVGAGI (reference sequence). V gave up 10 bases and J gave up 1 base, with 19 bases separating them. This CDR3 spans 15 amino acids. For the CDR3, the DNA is TGTGCCATCTCTCTCTGGGGCCAGCCGAACACTGAAGCTTTCTTT. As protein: CAISLWGQPNTEAFF.

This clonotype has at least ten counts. CDR3 sequence: CASSLVGDSVNTIYF. In nucleotides, the CDR3 is TGTGCCAGCAGCTTGGTGGGTGATTCCGTGAACACCATATATTTT. This chain links TRBV5-6 with TRBJ1-3; no clear D gene. CDR1 is SGHDT and CDR2 is YYEEEE in the germline V gene. The CDR3 contains 15 residues. Trimming left V 0 bases short and J 7 bases short, with 14 bases between.

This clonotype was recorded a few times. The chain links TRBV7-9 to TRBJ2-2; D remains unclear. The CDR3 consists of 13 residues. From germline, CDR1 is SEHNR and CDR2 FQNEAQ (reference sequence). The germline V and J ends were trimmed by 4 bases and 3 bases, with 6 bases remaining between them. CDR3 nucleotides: TGTGCCAGCAGCTCAAAATACACCGGGGAGCTGTTTTTT. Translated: CASSSKYTGELFF.

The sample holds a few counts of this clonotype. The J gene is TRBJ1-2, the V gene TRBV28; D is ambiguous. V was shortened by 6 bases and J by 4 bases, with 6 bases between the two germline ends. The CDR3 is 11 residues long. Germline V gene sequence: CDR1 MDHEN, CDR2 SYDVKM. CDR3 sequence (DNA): TGTGCCAGCAGCACTAGCTATGGCTACACCTTC. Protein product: CASSTSYGYTF.

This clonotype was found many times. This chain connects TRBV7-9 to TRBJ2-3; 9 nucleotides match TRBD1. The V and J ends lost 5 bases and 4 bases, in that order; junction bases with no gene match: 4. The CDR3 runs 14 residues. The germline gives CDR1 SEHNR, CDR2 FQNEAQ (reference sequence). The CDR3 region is CASSRQGGADTQYF. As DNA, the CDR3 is TGTGCCAGCAGCCGACAGGGGGGAGCAGATACGCAGTATTTT.

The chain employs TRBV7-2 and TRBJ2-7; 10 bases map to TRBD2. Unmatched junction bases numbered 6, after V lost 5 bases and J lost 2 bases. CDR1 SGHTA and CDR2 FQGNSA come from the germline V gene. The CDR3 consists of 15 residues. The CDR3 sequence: CASSVTSGATYEQYV. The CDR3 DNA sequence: TGTGCCAGCAGCGTAACTAGCGGGGCCACCTACGAGCAGTACGTC.

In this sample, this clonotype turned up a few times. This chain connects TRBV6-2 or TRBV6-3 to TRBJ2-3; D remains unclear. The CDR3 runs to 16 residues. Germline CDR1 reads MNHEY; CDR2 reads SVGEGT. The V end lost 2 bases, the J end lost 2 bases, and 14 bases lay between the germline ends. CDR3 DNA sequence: TGTGCCAGCAGTTACGGATCAGGAACCCACACAGATACGCAGTATTTT. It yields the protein CASSYGSGTHTDTQYF.

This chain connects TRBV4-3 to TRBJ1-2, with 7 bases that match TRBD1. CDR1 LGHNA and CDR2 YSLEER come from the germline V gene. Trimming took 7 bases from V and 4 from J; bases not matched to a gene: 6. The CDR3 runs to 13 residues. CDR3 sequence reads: CASNQGQSYGYTF. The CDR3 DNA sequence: TGCGCCAGCAACCAGGGACAGTCCTATGGCTACACCTTC.

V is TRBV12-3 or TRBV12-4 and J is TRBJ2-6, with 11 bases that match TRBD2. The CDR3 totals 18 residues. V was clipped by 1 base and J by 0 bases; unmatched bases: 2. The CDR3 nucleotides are TGTGCCAGCAGTTTAGGGACTAGCGGGCGCTCTGGGGCCAACGTCCTGACTTTC. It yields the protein CASSLGTSGRSGANVLTF.

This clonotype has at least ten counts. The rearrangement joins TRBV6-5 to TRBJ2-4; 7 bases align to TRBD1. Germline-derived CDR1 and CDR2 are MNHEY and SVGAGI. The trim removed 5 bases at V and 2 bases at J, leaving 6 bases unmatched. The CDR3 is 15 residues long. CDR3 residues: CASSDYRGPKNIQYF. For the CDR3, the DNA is TGTGCCAGCAGTGACTACAGGGGACCCAAAAACATTCAGTACTTC.

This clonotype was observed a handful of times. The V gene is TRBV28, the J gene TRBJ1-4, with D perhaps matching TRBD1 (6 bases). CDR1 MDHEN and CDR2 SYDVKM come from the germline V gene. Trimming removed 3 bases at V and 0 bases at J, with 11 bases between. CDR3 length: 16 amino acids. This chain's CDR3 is CASSLKRGATNEKLFF. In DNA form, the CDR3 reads TGTGCCAGCAGTTTGAAAAGGGGGGCAACTAATGAAAAACTGTTTTTT.

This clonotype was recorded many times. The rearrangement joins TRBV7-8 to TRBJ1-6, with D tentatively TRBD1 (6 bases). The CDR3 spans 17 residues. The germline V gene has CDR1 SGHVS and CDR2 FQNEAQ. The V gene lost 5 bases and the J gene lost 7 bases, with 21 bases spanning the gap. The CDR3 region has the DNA TGTGCCAGCAGCCAAAATCAGGGGAGAGGTCTGAATTCACCCCTCCACTTT. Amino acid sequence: CASSQNQGRGLNSPLHF.

CDR3 DNA sequence: TGTGCCAGCAGCCAAGATTATCGGGCTTTAGCTAACTATGGCTACACCTTC. It is translated as CASSQDYRALANYGYTF. The chain employs TRBV4-2 and TRBJ1-2; D gene ambiguous. Germline CDR1 is LGHNA and CDR2 is YNFKEQ. This CDR3 is built from 17 residues. Deletions cut 0 bases from V and 0 bases from J, with 14 bases between.

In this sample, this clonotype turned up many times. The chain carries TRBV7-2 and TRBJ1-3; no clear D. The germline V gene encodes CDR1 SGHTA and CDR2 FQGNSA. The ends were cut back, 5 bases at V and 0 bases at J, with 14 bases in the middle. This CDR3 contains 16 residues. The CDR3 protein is CASSLSGVRSGNTIYF. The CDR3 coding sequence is TGTGCCAGCAGCCTGAGCGGGGTCCGCTCTGGAAACACCATATATTTT.

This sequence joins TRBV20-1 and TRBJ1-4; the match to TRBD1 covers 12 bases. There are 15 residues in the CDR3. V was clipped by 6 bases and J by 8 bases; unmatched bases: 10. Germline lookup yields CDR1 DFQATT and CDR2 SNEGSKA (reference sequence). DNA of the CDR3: TGCAGTGCAAAGAGTCCGGGACAGGGGGCCGAAAAACTGTTTTTT. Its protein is CSAKSPGQGAEKLFF.

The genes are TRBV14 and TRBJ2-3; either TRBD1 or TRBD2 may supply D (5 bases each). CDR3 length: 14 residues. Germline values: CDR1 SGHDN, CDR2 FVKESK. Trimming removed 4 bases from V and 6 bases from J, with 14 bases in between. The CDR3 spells CASSPRQRTDTQYF. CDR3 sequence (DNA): TGTGCCAGCAGCCCCAGACAGCGGACGGATACGCAGTATTTT.

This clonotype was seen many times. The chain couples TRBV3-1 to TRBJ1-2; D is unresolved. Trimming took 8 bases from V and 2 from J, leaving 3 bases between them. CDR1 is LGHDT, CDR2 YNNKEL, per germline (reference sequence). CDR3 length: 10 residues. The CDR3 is CASGNYGYTF. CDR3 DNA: TGTGCCAGCGGCAACTATGGCTACACCTTC.

CDR3 DNA: TGTGCCACGCCTTCAAGGGGGACTAGCGGCAATGAGCAGTTCTTC. Amino acid sequence: CATPSRGTSGNEQFF. The chain couples TRBV24-1 to TRBJ2-1, with 11 bases identical to TRBD2. The germline gives CDR1 KGHDR, CDR2 SFDVKD. The CDR3 sequence is 15 residues long. The trim removed 10 bases at V and 6 bases at J, leaving 10 bases unmatched.

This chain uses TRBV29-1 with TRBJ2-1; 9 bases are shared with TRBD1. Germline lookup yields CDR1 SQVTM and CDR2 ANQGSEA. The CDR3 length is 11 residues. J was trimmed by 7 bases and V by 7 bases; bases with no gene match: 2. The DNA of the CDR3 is TGCAGCGCGGACAGGGGAAATGAGCAGTTCTTC. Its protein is CSADRGNEQFF.

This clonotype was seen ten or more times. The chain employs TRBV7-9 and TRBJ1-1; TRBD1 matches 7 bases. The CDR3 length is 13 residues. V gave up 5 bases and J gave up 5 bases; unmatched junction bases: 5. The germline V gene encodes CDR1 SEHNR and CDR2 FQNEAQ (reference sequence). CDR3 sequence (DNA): TGTGCCAGCAGCCCTGGCAGGGGGACTGAAGCTTTCTTT. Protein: CASSPGRGTEAFF. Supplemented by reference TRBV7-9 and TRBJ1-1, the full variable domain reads DTGVSQNPRHKITKRGQNVTFRCDPISEHNRLYWYRQTLGQGPEFLTYFQNEAQLEKSRLLSDRFSAERPKGSFSTLEIQRTEQGDSAMYLCASSPGRGTEAFFGQGTRLTVV.

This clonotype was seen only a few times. The CDR3 DNA reads as TGTGCCAGCAGCTACGATCGTCAGCCCCAGCATTTT. Protein sequence: CASSYDRQPQHF. The chain couples TRBV7-8 to TRBJ1-5, with D unresolved. Trimming removed 4 bases at V and 6 bases at J, with 7 bases between. Germline assignment: CDR1 SGHVS and CDR2 FQNEAQ. This CDR3 spans 12 amino acids.